These T cell receptor beta chains were read from a single sample in a study of T cell repertoires in cytomegalovirus infection. TCRdb redid the calling of the reads with MiXCR, one entry per CDR3 protein. The profile shows around 570,000 distinct CDR3 sequences, 40% of them singletons. No antigen has been identified for these receptors. The sample was cultured PBMCs, taken from culture after CMV antigen stimulation. The receptors stem from a human donor in good health (CMV status not recorded). Some clones in this sample may be carry-over from other donors' samples. The CDR3 runs from the conserved cysteine through the conserved F or W. A D gene is named only where the DNA matches it firmly. Only part of the rows carry a size: once, few, many, or a class if the clone is expanded.

D	V	size	J	CDR3	DNA
.	TRBV7-8	.	TRBJ2-3	CASSYSVRGATGDTQYF	TGTGCCAGCAGCTACTCCGTCCGCGGGGCGACGGGCGATACGCAGTATTTT
.	TRBV5-4	.	TRBJ2-3	CASEGGATDTQYF	TGTGCCAGCGAAGGCGGAGCCACAGATACGCAGTATTTT
.	TRBV7-2	once	TRBJ2-7	CASRNKGLSYEQYF	TGTGCCAGCAGGAATAAGGGACTTTCCTACGAGCAGTACTTC
.	TRBV9	.	TRBJ2-2	CASSVQAANTGELFF	TGTGCCAGCAGCGTCCAGGCAGCGAACACCGGGGAGCTGTTTTTT
.	TRBV7-8	few	TRBJ2-5	CASSLAGPIETQYF	TGTGCCAGCAGCTTAGCGGGACCCATAGAGACCCAGTACTTC
.	TRBV7-2	many	TRBJ2-6	CASSFKTGANVLTF	TGTGCCAGCAGCTTTAAAACTGGGGCCAACGTCCTGACTTTC
.	TRBV7-4	.	TRBJ1-6	CASSPRDPVSSYNSPLHF	TGTGCCAGCAGCCCCCGGGACCCCGTGAGCTCCTATAATTCACCCCTCCACTTT
.	TRBV6-2/TRBV6-3	.	TRBJ1-1	CASSRFLGNTEAFF	TGTGCCAGCAGTCGATTTTTGGGGAACACTGAAGCTTTCTTT
TRBD2	TRBV7-2	.	TRBJ2-7	CASSFWGGEQYF	TGTGCCAGCAGCTTTTGGGGGGGGGAGCAGTACTTC
.	TRBV2	.	TRBJ2-2	CASSEQGTPSAELFF	TGTGCCAGCAGTGAACAGGGGACTCCGAGCGCCGAGCTGTTTTTT
.	TRBV15	.	TRBJ1-2	CATSRTRANYGYTF	TGTGCCACCAGCCGTACCCGAGCTAACTATGGCTACACCTTC
.	TRBV7-2	.	TRBJ2-5	CASSSGASGWSETQYF	TGTGCCAGCAGCTCAGGGGCCTCGGGGTGGAGCGAGACCCAGTACTTC
.	TRBV7-6	few	TRBJ2-5	CASSPAWGAGETQYF	TGTGCCAGCAGCCCCGCCTGGGGGGCCGGGGAGACCCAGTACTTC
.	TRBV7-9	.	TRBJ1-1	CASSSVGPEAFF	TGTGCCAGCAGCTCGGTGGGCCCTGAAGCTTTCTTT
TRBD2	TRBV2	.	TRBJ2-2	CASSPTSPNTGELFF	TGTGCCAGCAGTCCGACTAGCCCGAACACCGGGGAGCTGTTTTTT
TRBD1	TRBV7-2	few	TRBJ1-2	CASSLVDRGSGYTF	TGTGCCAGCAGCTTAGTCGACAGGGGTTCTGGCTACACCTTC
TRBD2	TRBV12-3/TRBV12-4	.	TRBJ2-5	CASSFHLGGGETQYF	TGTGCCAGCAGTTTCCACTTGGGGGGAGGGGAGACCCAGTACTTC
.	TRBV19	few	TRBJ1-2	CASSGRFQTDYGYTF	TGTGCCAGTAGTGGCAGGTTTCAGACCGACTATGGCTACACCTTC
.	TRBV10-3	few	TRBJ1-5	CAIGAQGGNQPQHF	TGTGCCATCGGGGCACAGGGTGGCAATCAGCCCCAGCATTTT
.	TRBV11-2	.	TRBJ2-3	CASSPGPPPQAQYF	TGTGCCAGCAGCCCAGGACCCCCACCGCAGGCGCAGTATTTT
TRBD1	TRBV4-2	.	TRBJ1-4	CASSQDPVGQGREKLFF	TGTGCCAGCAGCCAAGATCCGGTGGGACAGGGACGGGAAAAACTGTTTTTT
TRBD2	TRBV2	few	TRBJ2-1	CASGREGYSSAGDNEQFF	TGTGCCAGCGGTCGGGAGGGCTATTCTAGCGCCGGGGACAATGAGCAGTTCTTC
.	TRBV7-9	.	TRBJ1-2	CASPTGYGYTF	TGTGCCAGCCCCACTGGCTATGGCTACACCTTC
.	TRBV7-2	.	TRBJ2-7	CASSLVRGLNPYEQYF	TGTGCCAGCAGCTTAGTTCGGGGCCTCAATCCCTACGAGCAGTACTTC
.	TRBV4-1	few	TRBJ2-1	CASSQPILGEQFF	TGCGCCAGCAGCCAACCTATTTTGGGTGAGCAGTTCTTC
.	TRBV4-1	few	TRBJ2-5	CASSQEGSQETQYF	TGTGCCAGCAGCCAAGAGGGTTCCCAAGAGACCCAGTACTTC
.	TRBV10-3	few	TRBJ1-1	CAINNGPSFQGFF	TGTGCCATCAACAACGGCCCCTCCTTTCAGGGTTTCTTT
.	TRBV20-1	few	TRBJ2-2	CSARVRFTGELFF	TGCAGTGCTAGAGTAAGGTTCACCGGGGAGCTGTTTTTT
.	TRBV7-2	few	TRBJ1-6	CASSSQYNSPLHF	TGTGCCAGCAGTTCACAATATAATTCACCCCTCCACTTT
.	TRBV20-1	.	TRBJ2-7	CSARRTSPGEQYF	TGCAGTGCTAGGAGGACATCCCCGGGGGAGCAGTACTTC
.	TRBV2	.	TRBJ2-2	CASSEYKGAIGHTGELFF	TGTGCCAGCAGTGAATACAAGGGAGCAATAGGGCACACCGGGGAGCTGTTTTTT
.	TRBV6-6	few	TRBJ2-1	CASSSRPLRGGNEQFF	TGTGCCAGCAGTTCTAGGCCCCTCAGGGGGGGTAATGAGCAGTTCTTC
TRBD1	TRBV7-6	few	TRBJ2-2	CASSSPRTGGSGELFF	TGTGCCAGCAGCTCTCCAAGGACAGGGGGATCCGGGGAGCTGTTTTTT
TRBD1	TRBV12-3/TRBV12-4	.	TRBJ2-2	CASSQPGQGLTGELFF	TGTGCCAGCAGTCAACCGGGACAGGGTCTAACCGGGGAGCTGTTTTTT
.	TRBV4-1	few	TRBJ1-5	CASSQVARNQPQHF	TGCGCCAGCAGCCAAGTGGCCCGCAATCAGCCCCAGCATTTT
TRBD1	TRBV4-1	.	TRBJ1-6	CASSLNRRGSLNSPLHF	TGCGCCAGCAGTCTAAACCGCAGGGGGAGTCTGAATTCACCCCTCCACTTT
.	TRBV6-6	.	TRBJ2-1	CASSTTGERDGSSYNEQFF	TGTGCCAGCAGTACTACAGGGGAGAGGGACGGGAGCTCCTACAATGAGCAGTTCTTC
.	TRBV12-3/TRBV12-4	.	TRBJ2-7	CASSPRPPGPPYEQYF	TGTGCCAGCAGTCCCAGGCCTCCGGGGCCTCCCTACGAGCAGTACTTC
.	TRBV6-2/TRBV6-3	.	TRBJ2-1	CASTLDWGSSYNEQFF	TGTGCCAGCACCCTTGATTGGGGGAGCTCCTACAATGAGCAGTTCTTC
.	TRBV12-3/TRBV12-4	.	TRBJ2-1	CASSPTEETQQFF	TGTGCCAGCAGTCCTACAGAGGAGACACAGCAGTTCTTC
.	TRBV6-5	.	TRBJ1-6	CASSYFQDYNSPLHF	TGTGCCAGCAGTTACTTTCAGGACTATAATTCACCCCTCCACTTT
.	TRBV7-8	few	TRBJ1-1	CASSLQGITEAFF	TGTGCCAGCAGCCTACAGGGAATCACTGAAGCTTTCTTT
.	TRBV20-1	.	TRBJ1-2	CSAREGAAYGYTF	TGCAGTGCTAGAGAAGGGGCAGCCTATGGCTACACCTTC
TRBD2	TRBV5-1	.	TRBJ2-1	CASGDPSGSNEQFF	TGCGCCAGCGGAGACCCGAGCGGGAGCAATGAGCAGTTCTTC
.	TRBV7-2	few	TRBJ2-7	CASSQARQLTYEQYF	TGTGCCAGCAGCCAGGCAAGACAGTTAACCTACGAGCAGTACTTC
TRBD1	TRBV6-2/TRBV6-3	once	TRBJ1-5	CASSHRGAYNQPQHF	TGTGCCAGCAGTCACAGGGGGGCGTATAATCAGCCCCAGCATTTT
TRBD1	TRBV6-5	many	TRBJ1-6	CATQGYGTVNNSPLHF	TGTGCCACCCAAGGTTACGGGACAGTCAATAATTCACCCCTCCACTTT
TRBD2	TRBV10-3	.	TRBJ2-1	CAISEAEGWGGIYNEQFF	TGTGCCATCAGTGAGGCGGAGGGCTGGGGGGGAATTTACAATGAGCAGTTCTTC